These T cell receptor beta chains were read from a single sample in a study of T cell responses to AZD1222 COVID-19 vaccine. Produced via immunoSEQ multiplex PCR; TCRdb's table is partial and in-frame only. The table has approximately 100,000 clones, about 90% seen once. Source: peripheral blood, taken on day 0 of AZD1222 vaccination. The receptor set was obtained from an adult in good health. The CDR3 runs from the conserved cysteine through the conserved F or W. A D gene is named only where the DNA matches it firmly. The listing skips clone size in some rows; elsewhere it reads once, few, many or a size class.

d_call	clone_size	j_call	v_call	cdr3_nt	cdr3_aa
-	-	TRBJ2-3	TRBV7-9	TGTGCCAGCGGTCGGGAAGGTTTCACAGATACGCAGTATTTT	CASGREGFTDTQYF
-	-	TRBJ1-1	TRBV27	TGTGCCACACTGGACGGCCTTCACACTGAAGCTTTCTTT	CATLDGLHTEAFF
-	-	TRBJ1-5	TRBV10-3	TGTGCCATCAGTGAGTTGGGAGGTGGCAATCAGCCCCAGCATTTT	CAISELGGGNQPQHF
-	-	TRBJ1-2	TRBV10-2	TGCGCCAGCAGTGAGTTGGATAACTATGGCTACACCTTC	CASSELDNYGYTF
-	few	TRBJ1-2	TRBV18	TGTGCCAGCTCACCGACAGGTTCCTATGGCTACACCTTC	CASSPTGSYGYTF
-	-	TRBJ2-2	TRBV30	TGTGCCTGGGAATCGGGGATCACCGGGGAGCTGTTTTTT	CAWESGITGELFF
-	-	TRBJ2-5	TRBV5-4	TGTGCCAGCAGCGCCTACTCAGGGGTAGGGGAGACCCAGTACTTC	CASSAYSGVGETQYF
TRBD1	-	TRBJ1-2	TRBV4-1	TGCGCCAGCAGCCAAGAGGTGAGGGACAGGGGAATCTATGGCTACACCTTC	CASSQEVRDRGIYGYTF
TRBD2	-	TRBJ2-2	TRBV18	TGTGCCAGCTCACCTCTAGCGGGAGGCACCACCGGGGAGCTGTTTTTT	CASSPLAGGTTGELFF
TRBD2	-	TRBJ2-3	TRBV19	TGTGCCAGTAAACCGGGACTAGCGGGGCACACAGATACGCAGTATTTT	CASKPGLAGHTDTQYF
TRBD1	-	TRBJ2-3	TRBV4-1	TGCGCCAGCAGCCCCGGACAGGGGGGTGGCACAGATACGCAGTATTTT	CASSPGQGGGTDTQYF
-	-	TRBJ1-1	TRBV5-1	TGCGCCAGCAGCCGTGGACAGATGCAAGAAGCTTTCTTT	CASSRGQMQEAFF
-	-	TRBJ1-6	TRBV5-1	TGCGCCAGCAGCCCCGGACAGAATTCACCCCTCCACTTT	CASSPGQNSPLHF
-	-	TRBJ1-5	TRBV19	TGTGCCAGTAGTATACGGGTTCCTTCGACAGGTAGCTGGTATCGCGGAAATCAGCCCCAGCATTTT	CASSIRVPSTGSWYRGNQPQHF
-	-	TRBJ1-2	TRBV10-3	TGTGCCATCAGTGATGGCCTTACTAACTATGGCTACACCTTC	CAISDGLTNYGYTF
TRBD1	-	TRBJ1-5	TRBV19	TGTGCCAGTAGCCTCGGGACAGGGACCAATCAGCCCCAGCATTTT	CASSLGTGTNQPQHF
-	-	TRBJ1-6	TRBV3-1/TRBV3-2	TGTGCCAGCAGCCATAACAGGAATTCACCCCTCCACTTT	CASSHNRNSPLHF
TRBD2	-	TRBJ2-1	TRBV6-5	TGTGCCAGCAAAAGCGGGACTAGCGGGACGAATGAGCAGTTCTTC	CASKSGTSGTNEQFF
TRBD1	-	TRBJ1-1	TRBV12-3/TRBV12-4	TGTGCCAGCAGTCTAAGACAGGGAAGAGCTTTCTTT	CASSLRQGRAFF
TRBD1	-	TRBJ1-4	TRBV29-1	TGCAGCGTTGTCGACAACCAGGGGGCGCGGGGAAAACTGTTTTTT	CSVVDNQGARGKLFF
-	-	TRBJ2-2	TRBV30	TGTGCCTGGAGAGTCACCGGGGAGCTGTTTTTT	CAWRVTGELFF
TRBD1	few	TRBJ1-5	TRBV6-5	TGTGCCAGCAGCCCCGACAGGGATCAGCCCCAGCATTTT	CASSPDRDQPQHF
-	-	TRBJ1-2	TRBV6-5	TGTGCCAGCAGTTACTTGGGGGGAAGGTATGGCTACACCTTC	CASSYLGGRYGYTF
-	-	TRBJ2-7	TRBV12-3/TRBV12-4	TGTGCCAGCAAAGGGCGCTCCGAGCAGTACTTC	CASKGRSEQYF
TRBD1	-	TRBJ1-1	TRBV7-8	TGTGCCAGCAGCCGGACAGGGTGGAACACTGAAGCTTTCTTT	CASSRTGWNTEAFF
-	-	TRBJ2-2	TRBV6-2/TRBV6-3	TGTGCCAGCAGTTACTCAGACGGGTTGACTAAGACCGGGGAGCTGTTTTTT	CASSYSDGLTKTGELFF
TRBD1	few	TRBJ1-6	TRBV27	TGTGCCAGCAGTTCCCCGGGACAGGGGGGCTCACCCCTCCACTTT	CASSSPGQGGSPLHF
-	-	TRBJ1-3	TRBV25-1	TGTGCCAGCATTGACGGGCAGGGCTCTGGAAACACCATATATTTT	CASIDGQGSGNTIYF
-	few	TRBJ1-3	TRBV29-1	TGCAGCGTTGAAGATCCCGCAGGAACCCCCTCTGGAAACACCATATATTTT	CSVEDPAGTPSGNTIYF
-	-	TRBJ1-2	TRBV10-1	TGCGCCAGCAGTGATGGGACATTTAACTATGGCTACACCTTC	CASSDGTFNYGYTF
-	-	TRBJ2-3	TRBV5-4	TGTGCCAGCAGCACGGGGTATAACAGAGATACGCAGTATTTT	CASSTGYNRDTQYF
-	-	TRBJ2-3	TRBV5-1	TGCGCCAGCAGCTTGGGGGGGAGCCTTACAGATACGCAGTATTTT	CASSLGGSLTDTQYF
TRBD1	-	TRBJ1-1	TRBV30	TGTGCCTGGCTTAGACAGGGGAGAATGAACACTGAAGCTTTCTTT	CAWLRQGRMNTEAFF
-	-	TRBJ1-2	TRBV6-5	TGTGCCAGCAGTTACGGGATTAGCTATGGCTACACCTTC	CASSYGISYGYTF
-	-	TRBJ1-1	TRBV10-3	TGTGCCATCAGTTCGGGACTGGATAATCCTTCGGCTTTCTTT	CAISSGLDNPSAFF
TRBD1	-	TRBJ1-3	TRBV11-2	TGTGCCAGCAGCATCACAGGGGGTTTTTCTGGAAACACCATATATTTT	CASSITGGFSGNTIYF
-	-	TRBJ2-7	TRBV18	TGTGCCAGCTCACCTACCGGGACATACTACGAGCAGTACTTC	CASSPTGTYYEQYF
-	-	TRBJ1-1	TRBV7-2	TGTGCCAGCAGCTCCCAGGGAATGAACACTGAAGCTTTCTTT	CASSSQGMNTEAFF
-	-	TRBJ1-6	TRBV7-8	TGTGCCAGCAGCTCCCCGGGAGGGGGCTCCTATAATTCACCCCTCCACTTT	CASSSPGGGSYNSPLHF
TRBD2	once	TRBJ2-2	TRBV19	TGTGCCAGTAGTGGCGGTAGCGGGGGGCCGGGCACCGGGGAGCTGTTTTTT	CASSGGSGGPGTGELFF
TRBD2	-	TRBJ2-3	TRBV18	TGTGCCAGCTCACCAAGTACTAGCGGGGTAGATACGCAGTATTTT	CASSPSTSGVDTQYF
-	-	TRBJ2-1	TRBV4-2	TGTGCCAGCAGCGAGGACTCAGGGATGCAGTTCTTC	CASSEDSGMQFF
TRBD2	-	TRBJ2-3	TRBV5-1	TGCGCCAGCAGCTTGATCGGGGGACTAGCGGCAGATACGCAGTATTTT	CASSLIGGLAADTQYF
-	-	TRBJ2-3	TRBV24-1	TGTGCCACCAGTGATTCTGGGGTCACAGATACGCAGTATTTT	CATSDSGVTDTQYF
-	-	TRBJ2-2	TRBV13	TGTGCCAGCAGCTTAGGGGGAACCGGGGAGCTGTTTTTT	CASSLGGTGELFF
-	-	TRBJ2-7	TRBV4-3	TGCGCCAGCAGCCAGTTAGGACTGAACTCCTACGAGCAGTACTTC	CASSQLGLNSYEQYF
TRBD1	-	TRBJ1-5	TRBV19	TGTGCCAGTACTAGACAGGGGCCTAGCACGGACAGCAATCAGCCCCAGCATTTT	CASTRQGPSTDSNQPQHF
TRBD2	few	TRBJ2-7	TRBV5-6	TGTGCCAGCACCGGGGGGTCCGTCGGACAGTACTTC	CASTGGSVGQYF
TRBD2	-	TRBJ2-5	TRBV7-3	TGTGCCAGCAGCTTTAACGCGGGGGGGCTGGAGACCCAGTACTTC	CASSFNAGGLETQYF
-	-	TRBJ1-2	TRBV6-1	TGTGCCAGCAGTGATAGGCGGAGTAACTATGGCTACACCTTC	CASSDRRSNYGYTF
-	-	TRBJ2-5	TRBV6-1	TGTGCCAGCAGTGAAGGGGTCCAGCGGGTTGAGACCCAGTACTTC	CASSEGVQRVETQYF
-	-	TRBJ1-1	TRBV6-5	TGTGCCAGCAGTTACTCATACCGGGGCACTGAAGCTTTCTTT	CASSYSYRGTEAFF
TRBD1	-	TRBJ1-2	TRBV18	TGTGCCAGCTCACCACCGACAGGGGGCGCCCATGGCTACACCTTC	CASSPPTGGAHGYTF